These 18 T cell receptor beta chains share one sample of origin, sequenced in a study of blood T cell repertoires in COVID-19. Data came from immunoSEQ multiplex PCR; TCRdb stores just in-frame clones and leaves some out. The sample yields roughly 20,000 clones, approximately 93% seen once. Sequenced: peripheral blood. The source of these receptors is a human donor in a cohort sampled during active COVID-19.

This clone was observed a handful of times. The chain uses TRBV12-1 and TRBJ1-3. TRBV12-1 constitutes a pseudogene. CDR3 length: 18 residues. CDR3: CASSTIPYPDGTGNTIYF. Written as DNA, the CDR3 is TGTGCCAGCAGTACAATACCCTATCCGGACGGGACTGGAAACACCATATATTTT.

The V and J genes are TRBV15 and TRBJ2-5; D is uncertain. V was clipped by 1 base and J by 4 bases, with 4 bases between them. From germline, CDR1 is LNHNV and CDR2 YYDKDF (reference sequence). This CDR3 comprises 12 residues. As DNA, the CDR3 is TGTGCCACCAGCAGAGCCGGAGAGACCCAGTACTTC. Its protein is CATSRAGETQYF.

The genes are TRBV19 and TRBJ2-3, with TRBD2 matching over 9 bases. With V trimmed by 8 bases and J by 3 bases, 6 bases remained unmatched. The CDR3 has 14 residues. The germline V gene has CDR1 LNHDA and CDR2 SQIVND (reference sequence). CDR3 coding DNA: TGTGCCAGTGCTAGCGGGGTTGGGACAGATACGCAGTATTTT. This sequence encodes CASASGVGTDTQYF.

The J gene is TRBJ2-3, the V gene TRBV27; possibly TRBD1 for D (5 bases). The CDR3 runs to 12 residues. The germline CDR1 and CDR2 sequences are MNHEY and SMNVEV (reference sequence). Trimming stripped 3 bases from V and 8 bases from J, with 9 bases between. Here the CDR3 DNA reads TGTGCCAGCAGTTTCAGGGAAGGTACGCAGTATTTT. Protein sequence: CASSFREGTQYF.

In nucleotides, the CDR3 is TGTGCCAGCAGCTCCGGGACAGACACTGAAGCTTTCTTT. This sequence encodes CASSSGTDTEAFF. This chain connects TRBV6-6 to TRBJ1-1; 7 nucleotides align to TRBD1. CDR1 and CDR2 (germline): MNHNY, SVGAGI (reference sequence). The CDR3 extends over 13 amino acids. J gave up 3 bases and V 6 bases, and 4 bases lay outside the gene matches.

The J gene is TRBJ2-3, the V gene TRBV7-9, with TRBD2 identical over 10 bases. This CDR3 is built from 15 residues. CDR1 is SEHNR and CDR2 is FQNEAQ in the germline V gene (reference sequence). V gave up 2 bases and J gave up 4 bases; unmatched junction bases: 3. The CDR3 DNA sequence: TGTGCCAGCAGCTTATATAGCGGGAGGTCAGATACGCAGTATTTT. Translating it yields CASSLYSGRSDTQYF.

V is TRBV24-1 and J is TRBJ2-3; D is unresolved. V was shortened by 3 bases and J by 1 base, with 10 bases between the two germline ends. This CDR3 comprises 15 residues. Germline V CDR1 and CDR2: KGHDR, SFDVKD. The CDR3 DNA sequence: TGTGCCACCAGTGATAGTACGGTTCGCACAGATACGCAGTATTTT. It yields the protein CATSDSTVRTDTQYF.

V gene TRBV6-5 combines with J gene TRBJ2-1, with 8 bases that match TRBD2. The ends lost 8 bases at V and 5 bases at J; junction bases unmatched: 11. Germline V gene lookup returns CDR1 MNHEY and CDR2 SVGAGI. The CDR3 runs to 15 residues. The DNA for the CDR3 is TGTGCCAGCCGCCCTGGCGCGGGGGGAGACAATGAGCAGTTCTTC. Encoded protein: CASRPGAGGDNEQFF.

The CDR3 here is CASSYREGSGNTIYF. CDR3 in DNA: TGTGCCAGCAGTTACAGGGAGGGCTCTGGAAACACCATATATTTT. This rearrangement joins TRBV6-5 to TRBJ1-3; D remains unclear. The CDR3 runs to 15 residues. The V gene's germline CDR1 is MNHEY and CDR2 SVGAGI. V dropped 2 bases and J dropped 0 bases, with 8 bases sitting between them.

The chain joins TRBV27 to TRBJ2-1, with D possibly TRBD2 on 5 matching bases. The length of the CDR3 is 13 residues. Germline assignment: CDR1 MNHEY and CDR2 SMNVEV (reference sequence). Trimming took 3 bases from V and 10 from J, leaving 13 bases between them. The CDR3: CASSFSGSGEQFF. CDR3 sequence (DNA): TGTGCCAGCAGTTTTAGTGGGTCGGGGGAGCAGTTCTTC.

The CDR3, as DNA: TGCGCCAGCAGCCAAGTGTCGGGGAACTACGAGCAGTACTTC. Residues: CASSQVSGNYEQYF. J is TRBJ2-7 and V is TRBV4-3, with D possibly being TRBD2 (5 bases). V gave up 1 base and J gave up 3 bases, with 10 bases separating them. Germline values: CDR1 LGHNA, CDR2 YSLEER. CDR3 size: 14 residues.

The chain employs TRBV11-2 and TRBJ1-1, with 9 bases matching TRBD1. Germline CDR1 SGHAT, CDR2 FQNNGV. J lost 0 bases, V lost 1 base, and 9 bases had no gene match. This CDR3 contains 18 residues. As DNA, the CDR3 is TGTGCCAGCAGCTTAGGTTTGGACAGGGGATTTATGAACACTGAAGCTTTCTTT. This sequence encodes CASSLGLDRGFMNTEAFF.

The V call is TRBV6-2 or TRBV6-3, the J call TRBJ1-5; 7 positions match TRBD1. V gave up 4 bases and J gave up 5 bases; unmatched junction bases: 5. The CDR3 has 14 residues. Germline assignment: CDR1 MNHEY and CDR2 SVGEGT. This CDR3 reads CASSSIGQDQPQHF. The DNA for the CDR3 is TGTGCCAGCAGTTCTATCGGACAGGATCAGCCCCAGCATTTT.

The chain links TRBV5-1 to TRBJ1-5; 10 bases fit TRBD1. CDR1 SGHRS and CDR2 YFSETQ come from the germline V gene. The V gene end was trimmed by 4 bases and the J gene end by 5 bases; junction bases not matched to a gene: 15. The length of the CDR3 is 18 residues. DNA for the CDR3: TGCGCCAGCAGCCTCCGGGACAGGGGAAAAATAATCGATCAGCCCCAGCATTTT. Its protein product is CASSLRDRGKIIDQPQHF. The full variable domain, with the rest looked up from reference TRBV5-1 and TRBJ1-5, is KAGVTQTPRYLIKTRGQQVTLSCSPISGHRSVSWYQQTPGQGLQFLFEYFSETQRNKGNFPGRFSGRQFSNSRSEMNVSTLELGDSALYLCASSLRDRGKIIDQPQHFGDGTRLSIL.

The CDR3 coding sequence is TGTGCCAGCAGTTTGGCGGGCTCCGGGCCGTACGAGCAGTACTTC. It yields the protein CASSLAGSGPYEQYF. The genes are TRBV27 and TRBJ2-7; weak D call: TRBD2 (5 bases). The germline V gene has CDR1 MNHEY and CDR2 SMNVEV (reference sequence). The CDR3 is 15 amino acids. Trimming took off 3 bases at V and 4 bases at J, with 16 bases between the two ends.

This chain joins TRBV4-3 and TRBJ2-3; a possible D gene is TRBD2 (5 bases). V was cut by 4 bases and J by 0 bases, with 17 bases left in between. The V gene's germline CDR1 is LGHNA and CDR2 YSLEER. The CDR3 sequence is 17 residues long. CDR3 protein: CASSLNADRGSTDTQYF. For the CDR3, the DNA is TGCGCCAGCAGCCTCAACGCGGATAGAGGGAGCACAGATACGCAGTATTTT.

J is TRBJ1-4 and V is TRBV4-2; 7 bases line up with TRBD1. This CDR3 has 15 amino acids. Trimming at V came to 4 bases and at J to 1 base, leaving 3 bases not matched to a gene. Germline V gene lookup returns CDR1 LGHNA and CDR2 YNFKEQ. This CDR3 is CASSRDRLTNEKLFF. The DNA of the CDR3 is TGTGCCAGCAGCCGGGACAGACTAACTAATGAAAAACTGTTTTTT.

In this sample, this clone turned up a few times. The gene calls are TRBV4-1 and TRBJ2-2; the D is unclear. Between the trimmed V and J ends, which lost 6 bases and 3 bases, there was a span of 11 bases. CDR1 is MGHRA and CDR2 is YSYEKL in the germline V gene. The CDR3 is made up of 14 amino acids. The CDR3 DNA follows: TGCGCCAGCAGTCCTCCTCCTTACACCGGGGAGCTGTTTTTT. It is translated as CASSPPPYTGELFF.